The sequence of this TCR beta chain was determined in a study of T cells in Graves' hyperthyroidism and ophthalmopathy (dated by TCRdb to about 2019). Describing the broader study: Peripheral blood was collected at initial diagnosis, before any treatment. To identify TCR V-J signatures that set the groups apart, the researchers used a discovery cohort of about a hundred patients, made up of roughly 45 with Graves' ophthalmopathy and around 58 with stable Graves' hyperthyroidism. Prospective prediction of ophthalmopathy was tested in an independent validation cohort of some 19 hyperthyroidism patients and 17 patients who later progressed to ophthalmopathy. The 100 or so discovery patients were randomly split 7:3 into training and test sets. Thyroid tissue and blood T-cell repertoires from about six Graves' hyperthyroidism patients were also compared in the study. After blood sampling, hyperthyroidism patients were treated with methimazole at a starting dose of 30 mg daily, and ophthalmopathy patients were treated with high-dose intravenous methylprednisolone. According to the paper, TCR Vbeta CDR3 sequencing was carried out on over 130 peripheral blood samples, which came from approximately 41 ophthalmopathy, around 75 hyperthyroidism and approximately 17 progressor patients. What the research found in general, with its limitations: Blood samples also contained most of the expanded thyroid clonotypes (frequency above 0.001), which suggests that blood repertoires may reflect thyroid immune responses. In cross-validation, a model built on a 13 V-J signature told ophthalmopathy apart from stable hyperthyroidism with 85% to 90% sensitivity and approximately 81% specificity, and in testing the same model reached 80%/75%. During validation, the model predicted progression to ophthalmopathy a median of around 6 months ahead of onset, with more than 55% sensitivity and 72.22% specificity. Sample size was not statistically predetermined, and blinding of investigators to group allocation was not performed.

Stable Graves' hyperthyroidism was defined as no progression to ophthalmopathy during 18 months of follow-up. The hyperthyroidism patients were between 18 and 65 years old and newly diagnosed, with a disease duration of less than 2 months. The study excluded patients with uncontrolled infections, other autoimmune diseases, pregnancy or lactation. Clinical symptoms, serum thyroxine and TRAb, thyroid ultrasound, and orbital computed tomography formed the basis for the diagnoses. PBMCs were isolated from about 9.1 ml of fresh peripheral blood by Ficoll-Paque density gradient centrifugation. Trizol reagent was used to extract total RNA, and RNA quality was then checked on an Agilent 2100 Bioanalyzer. The TCR beta CDR3 regions were amplified from the RNA transcripts. A first-round RT-PCR of the TCR CDR3 used the HTBI primer set with the Qiagen OneStep RT-PCR kit. Libraries were constructed in a second round of multiplex PCR, after which size selection and purification were performed. Paired-end sequencing of the libraries was performed with 100 bp reads on an Illumina HiSeq2000. In the paper's pipeline: SOAPnuke was used to process the raw data, throwing out any read that contained adapters or uncalled bases, had a mean Phred below 15, or lacked an exact constant-primer or identifier match. High-quality paired reads were merged using COPE v1.2.5, and each unique nucleotide sequence was defined as a clonotype. Clonotypes were aligned to IMGT TRBV, TRBD and TRBJ reference segments using MiTCR v1.1. Analysis was restricted to V-J combinations with a frequency above 0.0001, which covered approximately 99% of repertoires. A TCS score was defined as the ratio of F50 (clonal expansion) to E x V (chaos), with BLOSUM62-based TCRdist applied between CDR3 peptides within each V-J. Welch's t-statistics and random forest reduced roughly 530 V-J features to 10 to 15, which were used in a naive Bayes classifier (R e1071). TCRdb took the public reads, trimmed them with fastp at Q25, ran MiXCR for clone calling and kept in-frame beta chains. Merged by CDR3 protein, the rows form single entries marked with the most common genes and DNA. The V and J calls reflect TCRdb's pipeline rather than the authors' work. Across this sample there are approximately 640,000 distinct CDR3 sequences, with 15% to 20% seen only once. The ten largest clones capture about 14% of the sample.

A word on this clonotype: This receptor's antigen is unknown. There are no base qualities to consult, and no much larger clone falls within one base.

CDR1 and CDR2 are read off the germline V gene as MDHEN and SYDVKM. The CDR3 measures 15 amino acids from cysteine to phenylalanine. CDR3 DNA is the only sequence kept; it has 45 bases, read in frame from the first base. Cut back by 5 bases and 0 bases, the V and J ends lie 11 bases apart. The sample taken for sequencing was blood. This clonotype was obtained from a man aged 50-59 years with Graves' hyperthyroidism. The chain is encoded by TRBV28 joined to TRBJ1-3; the D gene is perhaps TRBD1, from 5 matching bases. The DNA sequence reads TGTGCCAGCAGTCCGGGACGGCACTCTGGAAACACCATATATTTT. Translated, this is CASSPGRHSGNTIYF.